A single sample gave rise to the 9 T cell receptor beta chains below, sequenced in a study of human T cells and chemical hapten exposure. TCRdb used MiXCR to reprocess the RACE reads, holding one entry per CDR3 protein. The sample contains approximately 59,000 distinct CDR3 sequences, approximately 6.5% of which appear only once. Time point denoted: healthy volunteer bleed at 6 weeks. The authors' total RNA extraction used unfractionated whole blood. Specimen: whole blood. These TCRs come from a female donor in good health. Some clones in this sample may be carry-over from other donors' samples.

This clonotype was recorded many times. The V call is TRBV7-9, the J call TRBJ1-6; maybe TRBD1 (5 bases). V was clipped by 1 base and J by 8 bases, with 24 bases between them. Germline V gives CDR1 SEHNR, CDR2 FQNEAQ (reference sequence). The CDR3 runs to 19 residues. The CDR3 region is CASSLGGGIRWRDDSPLHF. The CDR3 DNA sequence: TGTGCCAGCAGCTTAGGGGGGGGGATCCGGTGGCGTGATGATTCACCCCTCCACTTT.

This clonotype came up many times. The J gene is TRBJ2-1, the V gene TRBV10-2; 8 nucleotides line up with TRBD1. Looked up from germline, CDR1 is WSHSY and CDR2 is SAAADI. With 11 bases clipped from V and 6 bases from J, the junction kept 12 bases outside the gene matches. The CDR3 runs 14 residues. The CDR3 region is CAGTGGRSGNEQFF. For the CDR3, the DNA is TGCGCCGGAACAGGGGGAAGATCCGGCAATGAGCAGTTCTTC.

This clonotype was seen many times. The J gene is TRBJ1-1, the V gene TRBV4-1, with 7 positions matching TRBD1. Germline V gene data show CDR1 as MGHRA and CDR2 as YSYEKL. Germline trimming cut 2 bases from V and 5 bases from J; bases unmatched to any gene: 8. The CDR3 is made up of 15 amino acids. In DNA form, the CDR3 reads TGCGCCAGCAGCCAAACAGGGGCGCGGGGGACTGAAGCTTTCTTT. Amino acid sequence: CASSQTGARGTEAFF.

Many counts were recorded for this clonotype. The chain is built from TRBV6-1 and TRBJ2-5; tentative D call: TRBD1 (6 bases). Between the trimmed V and J ends, which lost 4 bases and 4 bases, there was a span of 13 bases. CDR3 length equals 14 residues. Germline CDR1 is MNHNS and CDR2 is SASEGT. CDR3 nucleotide sequence: TGTGCCAGCAGTGCCAGGGGTACCTTAGAGACCCAGTACTTC. Amino acids: CASSARGTLETQYF.

J is TRBJ2-1 and V is TRBV20-1; D remains unclear. Germline loops: CDR1 DFQATT, CDR2 SNEGSKA (reference sequence). The CDR3 is 17 amino acids. Trimming shortened V by 1 base and J by 1 base, and 17 bases separated the two germline ends. CDR3: CSARGFDGSESYNEQFF. CDR3 coding DNA: TGCAGTGCTAGAGGGTTTGACGGCTCCGAGTCCTACAATGAGCAGTTCTTC.

Of note for this clonotype: A much more abundant neighbour one base away suggests this may be a read error. The rearrangement links TRBV28 to TRBJ2-1; D ambiguous. CDR1 is MDHEN, CDR2 SYDVKM, per germline. This CDR3 is built from 14 residues. V lost 6 bases to trimming and J lost 5 bases, with 14 bases between them. DNA of the CDR3: TGTGCCAGCAGGCTCTCCTGGCCCAACAATGAGCAGTTCTTC. The encoded protein is CASRLSWPNNEQFF.

A word on this clonotype: With a much larger clone just one base away, this may be a read error. The J gene is TRBJ2-3, the V gene TRBV5-4; 11 bases map to TRBD2. From germline, CDR1 is SGHNT and CDR2 YYREEE (reference sequence). Losses at the gene ends were 3 bases for V and 2 bases for J; bases not matched to a gene: 8. This CDR3 comprises 17 residues. The CDR3 DNA follows: TGTGCCAGCAGCTGGAATCCGGGACTAGCGGACACAGATACGCAGTATTTT. Protein product: CASSWNPGLADTDTQYF. The entire variable domain, with the rest obtained from reference TRBV5-4 and TRBJ2-3, is as follows: ETGVTQSPTHLIKTRGQQVTLRCSSQSGHNTVSWYQQALGQGPQFIFQYYREEENGRGNFPPRFSGLQFPNYSSELNVNALELDDSALYLCASSWNPGLADTDTQYFGPGTRLTVL.

This clonotype was detected a few times. The chain combines TRBV4-1 with TRBJ2-7; 8 nucleotides agree with TRBD2. After removal of 2 bases from V and 7 bases from J, the junction contained 4 bases not matched to a gene. The germline gives CDR1 MGHRA, CDR2 YSYEKL. The CDR3 is made up of 13 amino acids. CDR3 in amino acids: CASSQTRGGEQYF. CDR3 nucleotide sequence: TGCGCCAGCAGCCAAACCCGCGGGGGGGAGCAGTACTTC.

In this sample, this clonotype turned up many times. The gene calls are TRBV28 and TRBJ2-7, with 10 bases fitting TRBD2. In germline, CDR1 is MDHEN, CDR2 SYDVKM. The CDR3 totals 14 residues. V trimming: 7 bases; J trimming: 4 bases; junction bases outside the gene matches: 7. For the CDR3, the DNA is TGTGCCAGCAACCAACTAGCGGGGCCGTACGAGCAGTACTTC. Amino acids: CASNQLAGPYEQYF.